Listed below are T cell receptor beta chains from one sample, sequenced in a study of cytomegalovirus exposure and HLA in healthy donors. Some clones are missing from TCRdb's copy, which holds only in-frame ones; the method was immunoSEQ multiplex PCR. This sample has 150,000 to 200,000 clones, with approximately 88% found just once. The specimen sequenced was PBMCs. The receptors shown here come from a boy aged 10-17 years in good health and CMV-seronegative. CDR3s include the opening cysteine and the closing phenylalanine or tryptophan. A D gene is named only where the DNA matches it firmly. The size field is filled for only some rows; it gives once, few, many or a size class.

clone_size j_call d_call v_call cdr3_nt cdr3_aa
. TRBJ1-6 TRBD1 TRBV9 TGTGCCAGCAGCGCCGTCGACAGGGGGAATTCACCCCTCCACTTT CASSAVDRGNSPLHF
. TRBJ1-4 TRBD1 TRBV19 TGTGCCAGTAGTATGGGACAGGGACGAGAAAAACTGTTTTTT CASSMGQGREKLFF
. TRBJ2-2 TRBD1 TRBV30 TGTGCCTGGAGTGCACCACAGGGGGTCGGCACCGGGGAGCTGTTTTTT CAWSAPQGVGTGELFF
. TRBJ1-2 TRBD1 TRBV4-3 TGCGCCAGCAGCCAAGAACCCCCAGACAGGGTAGGGTATGGCTACACCTTC CASSQEPPDRVGYGYTF
. TRBJ1-6 . TRBV2 TGTGCCATCGATACAGGGAATAATTCACCCCTCCACTTT CAIDTGNNSPLHF
. TRBJ2-7 TRBD2 TRBV4-2 TGTGCCAGCAGCCAAGATTCAGGACTAGCGCAAACCTACGAGCAGTACTTC CASSQDSGLAQTYEQYF
. TRBJ2-7 TRBD2 TRBV5-1 TGCGCCAGCAGCTCGCGGGGGGTCAACGAGCAGTACTTC CASSSRGVNEQYF
. TRBJ2-7 TRBD1 TRBV5-4 TGTGCCAGCAGTCTTGTACAGGGGTCCTTACGGGAGCAGTACTTC CASSLVQGSLREQYF
. TRBJ1-2 TRBD1 TRBV5-6 TGTGCCAGCAGCTCCGTGACAGGGACCCTTTATGGCTACACCTTC CASSSVTGTLYGYTF
. TRBJ2-7 TRBD1 TRBV5-4 TGTGCCAGCAGCACGCGGACAGGGAGTCCCTACGAGCAGTACTTC CASSTRTGSPYEQYF
. TRBJ2-7 TRBD2 TRBV9 TGTGCCAGCAGCGTTAGTGGACTAGCGGGAGGCGAGCAGTACTTC CASSVSGLAGGEQYF
few TRBJ1-5 . TRBV6-1 TGTGCCAGCACCCTTCGGGATCAGCCCCAGCATTTT CASTLRDQPQHF
. TRBJ2-2 TRBD2 TRBV11-2 TGTGCCAGCAGAATACTAGCGGGGGGGGTCGGGGAGCTGTTTTTT CASRILAGGVGELFF
. TRBJ1-1 . TRBV7-9 TGTGCCAGCAGCCATTCACAGGGTTTAGCTTTCTTT CASSHSQGLAFF
. TRBJ1-1 . TRBV30 TGTGCCTGGAATCCATTTTACGGGGGGGGGTTTATGAACACTGAAGCTTTCTTT CAWNPFYGGGFMNTEAFF
once TRBJ1-2 TRBD1 TRBV6-5 TGTGCCAGCAGCCCTACCGGACAGGGTAATGGCTACACCTTC CASSPTGQGNGYTF
. TRBJ2-3 TRBD2 TRBV6-6 TGTGCCAGCAGCGACAACCTAGCGGGGGGCACAGATACGCAGTATTTT CASSDNLAGGTDTQYF
. TRBJ2-3 . TRBV5-3 TGTGCCAGAAGCCAAGTAGCTCAAAAGGGGATTCGCACAGATACGCAGTATTTT CARSQVAQKGIRTDTQYF
. TRBJ2-7 TRBD2 TRBV5-5 TGTGCCAGCAGCTTACGGGAGGACCTCGATTCCTACGAGCAGTACTTC CASSLREDLDSYEQYF
. TRBJ2-7 . TRBV7-8 TGTGCCAGCAGCGTCATTGCGGGAAAAGGAGGGGAGCAGTACTTC CASSVIAGKGGEQYF
. TRBJ2-1 TRBD2 TRBV13 TGTGCCAGCAGCTTAGCCACTAGCGGGAGGGCGTCCTACAATGAGCAGTTCTTC CASSLATSGRASYNEQFF
. TRBJ1-1 . TRBV29-1 TGCAGCGTGACCGGGGGTTGGGACACTGAAGCTTTCTTT CSVTGGWDTEAFF
. TRBJ2-7 . TRBV15 TGTGCCACCAGCAGAGATCGGACAGTTGCCTACGAGCAGTACTTC CATSRDRTVAYEQYF
few TRBJ2-7 . TRBV6-1 TGTGCCAGCAGTGGTGCTTCGCAGGGGATCTACGAGCAGTACTTC CASSGASQGIYEQYF
. TRBJ1-1 . TRBV25-1 TGTGCCAGCAGTGCGAATTCAGGGTTTTCCACTGAAGCTTTCTTT CASSANSGFSTEAFF
. TRBJ2-1 TRBD2 TRBV5-4 TGTGCCAGCAGCTTGGGGCGTAGCGGGCCGGCCTACAATGAGCAGTTCTTC CASSLGRSGPAYNEQFF
. TRBJ2-1 TRBD2 TRBV6-6 TGTGCCAGCACGGGGCTAGCGGGGGGAAATGAGCAGTTCTTC CASTGLAGGNEQFF
. TRBJ1-5 . TRBV7-2 TGTGCCAGCAGCCTCGGGACAACTAATCAGCCCCAGCATTTT CASSLGTTNQPQHF
. TRBJ1-4 . TRBV4-3 TGCGCCAGCAGCCTCTCCGGTGCAACTAATGAAAAACTGTTTTTT CASSLSGATNEKLFF
. TRBJ1-3 . TRBV19 TGTGCCAGATATACCGGGACAACAAGCTCTGGAAACACCATATATTTT CARYTGTTSSGNTIYF
. TRBJ2-7 . TRBV10-1 TGCGCCAGCAGTGAGACCAGGGGATACGAGCAGTACTTC CASSETRGYEQYF
. TRBJ2-3 . TRBV7-8 TGTGCCAGCAGCACCAGAGCGTCCACAGATACGCAGTATTTT CASSTRASTDTQYF
. TRBJ2-1 TRBD1 TRBV7-9 TGTGCCAGCAGCTTACCCGGGACAGCCTACAATGAGCAGTTCTTC CASSLPGTAYNEQFF
. TRBJ1-2 . TRBV19 TGTGCCAGTAGTACGGGGGGAGGCTACACCTTC CASSTGGGYTF
. TRBJ1-5 . TRBV11-3 TGTGCCAGCAGCTTAGTCAGGCTCCATCAGCCCCAGCATTTT CASSLVRLHQPQHF
. TRBJ2-3 . TRBV2 TGTGCCAGCTTAGAGAGGAGCACAGATACGCAGTATTTT CASLERSTDTQYF
. TRBJ2-7 . TRBV28 TGTGCCAGCAGTTCGACAGGTCACTCCTACGAGCAGTACTTC CASSSTGHSYEQYF
. TRBJ1-5 . TRBV27 TGTGCCAGCTCCAGGTCTCCCTATAGCAATCAGCCCCAGCATTTT CASSRSPYSNQPQHF
once TRBJ1-6 TRBD1 TRBV5-1 TGCGCCAGCAGCCGGGACAGGCCTTATAATTCACCCCTCCACTTT CASSRDRPYNSPLHF
. TRBJ1-1 . TRBV7-3 TGTGCCAGCAGCTTTAACAGCTACACTGAAGCTTTCTTT CASSFNSYTEAFF
. TRBJ2-3 TRBD2 TRBV27 TGTGCCAGCAACAGCGGGAACCCAGATACGCAGTATTTT CASNSGNPDTQYF
. TRBJ1-6 . TRBV16 TGTGCCAGCACCCAGGGGCTGCGAAATTCACCCCTCCACTTT CASTQGLRNSPLHF
. TRBJ2-7 TRBD2 TRBV27 TGTGCCAGCAGTTTATCGGGGCTAGCGGGTTCCTACGAGCAGTACTTC CASSLSGLAGSYEQYF
. TRBJ1-2 . TRBV5-1 TGCGCCAGCAGCGGGGCATCTAACGGGGGGTATGGCTACACCTTC CASSGASNGGYGYTF
. TRBJ2-3 . TRBV7-8 TGTGCCAGCAGGGCTAGGCGGGGGCTAAGCACAGATACGCAGTATTTT CASRARRGLSTDTQYF
once TRBJ2-1 TRBD2 TRBV27 TGTGCCAGCAGTCGCCGACTAGCGGGAGGGCCATCGAATGTCAATGAGCAGTTCTTC CASSRRLAGGPSNVNEQFF
. TRBJ1-3 . TRBV18 TGTGCCAGCTCACCGGCCAGCTCTGGAAACACCATATATTTT CASSPASSGNTIYF